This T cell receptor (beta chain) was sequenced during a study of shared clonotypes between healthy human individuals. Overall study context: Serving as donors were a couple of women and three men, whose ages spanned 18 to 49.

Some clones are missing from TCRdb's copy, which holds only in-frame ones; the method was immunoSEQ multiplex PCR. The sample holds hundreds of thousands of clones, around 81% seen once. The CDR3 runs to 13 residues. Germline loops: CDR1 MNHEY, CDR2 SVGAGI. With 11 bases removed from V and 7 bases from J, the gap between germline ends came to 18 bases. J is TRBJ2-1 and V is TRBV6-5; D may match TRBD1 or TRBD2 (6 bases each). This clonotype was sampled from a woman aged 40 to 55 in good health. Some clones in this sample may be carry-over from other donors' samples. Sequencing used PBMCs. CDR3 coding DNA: TGTGCCCGGCCGAATCCGGGGGCAAATGAGCAGTTCTTC. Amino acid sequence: CARPNPGANEQFF.